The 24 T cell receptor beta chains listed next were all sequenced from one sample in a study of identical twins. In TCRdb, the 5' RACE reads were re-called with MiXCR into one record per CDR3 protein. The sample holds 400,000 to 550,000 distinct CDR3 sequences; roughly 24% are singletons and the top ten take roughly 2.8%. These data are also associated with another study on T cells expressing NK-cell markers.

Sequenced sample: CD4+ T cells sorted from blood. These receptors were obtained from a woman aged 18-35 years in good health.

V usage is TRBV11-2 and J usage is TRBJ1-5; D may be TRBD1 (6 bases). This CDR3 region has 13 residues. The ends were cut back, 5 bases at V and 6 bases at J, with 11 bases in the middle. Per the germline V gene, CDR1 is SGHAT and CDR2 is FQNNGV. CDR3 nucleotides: TGTGCCAGCAGCCCTAAAGGGGGTCAGCCCCAGCATTTT. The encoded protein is CASSPKGGQPQHF.

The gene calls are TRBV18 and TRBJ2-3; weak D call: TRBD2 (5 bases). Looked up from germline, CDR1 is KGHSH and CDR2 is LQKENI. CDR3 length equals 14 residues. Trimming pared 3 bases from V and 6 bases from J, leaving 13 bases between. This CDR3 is CASSPRARGDTQYF. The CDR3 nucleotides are TGTGCCAGCTCACCTAGGGCCCGAGGGGATACGCAGTATTTT.

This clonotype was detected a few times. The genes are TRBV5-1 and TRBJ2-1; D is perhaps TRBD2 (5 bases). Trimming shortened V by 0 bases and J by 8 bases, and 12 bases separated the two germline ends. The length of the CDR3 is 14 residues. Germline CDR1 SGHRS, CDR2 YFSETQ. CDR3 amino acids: CASSLVLGIDEQFF. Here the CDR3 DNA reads TGCGCCAGCAGCTTGGTACTAGGTATCGATGAGCAGTTCTTC. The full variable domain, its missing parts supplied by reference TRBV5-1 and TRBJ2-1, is KAGVTQTPRYLIKTRGQQVTLSCSPISGHRSVSWYQQTPGQGLQFLFEYFSETQRNKGNFPGRFSGRQFSNSRSEMNVSTLELGDSALYLCASSLVLGIDEQFFGPGTRLTVL.

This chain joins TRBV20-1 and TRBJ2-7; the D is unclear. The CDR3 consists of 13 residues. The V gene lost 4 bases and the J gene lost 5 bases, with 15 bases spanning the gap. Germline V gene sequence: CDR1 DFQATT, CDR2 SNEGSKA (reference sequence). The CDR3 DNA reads TGCAGTGCTACGTCAGAACAGACCCACGAGCAGTACTTC. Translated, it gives CSATSEQTHEQYF.

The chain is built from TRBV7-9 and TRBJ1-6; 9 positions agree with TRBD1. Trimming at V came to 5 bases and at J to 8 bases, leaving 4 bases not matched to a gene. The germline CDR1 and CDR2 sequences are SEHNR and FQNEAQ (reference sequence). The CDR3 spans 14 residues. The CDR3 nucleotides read TGTGCCAGCAGCCGGGACAGGGTGCATTCACCCCTCCACTTT. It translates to CASSRDRVHSPLHF.

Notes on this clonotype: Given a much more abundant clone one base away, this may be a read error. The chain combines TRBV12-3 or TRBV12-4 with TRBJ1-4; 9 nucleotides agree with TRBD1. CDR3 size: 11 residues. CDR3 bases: TGTGTCAGCAGCCAAGGGACAGGGCTGGGATTT. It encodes CVSSQGTGLGF.

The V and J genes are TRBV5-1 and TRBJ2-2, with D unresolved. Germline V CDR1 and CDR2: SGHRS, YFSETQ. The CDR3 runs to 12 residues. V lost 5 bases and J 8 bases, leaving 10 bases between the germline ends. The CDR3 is CASSHPLGELFF. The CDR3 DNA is TGCGCCAGCAGTCATCCCCTGGGGGAGCTGTTTTTT.

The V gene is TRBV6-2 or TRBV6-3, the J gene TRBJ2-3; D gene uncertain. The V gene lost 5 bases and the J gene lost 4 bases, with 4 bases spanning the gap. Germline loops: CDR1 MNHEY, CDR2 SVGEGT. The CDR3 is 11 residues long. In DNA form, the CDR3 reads TGTGCCAGCAGTCTGCCAGATACGCAGTATTTT. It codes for CASSLPDTQYF.

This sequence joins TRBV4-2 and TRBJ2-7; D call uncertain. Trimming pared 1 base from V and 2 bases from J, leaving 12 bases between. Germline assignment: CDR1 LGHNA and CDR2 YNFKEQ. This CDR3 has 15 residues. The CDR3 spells CASSQVGAIAYEQYF. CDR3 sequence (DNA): TGTGCCAGCAGCCAAGTCGGCGCCATTGCCTACGAGCAGTACTTC.

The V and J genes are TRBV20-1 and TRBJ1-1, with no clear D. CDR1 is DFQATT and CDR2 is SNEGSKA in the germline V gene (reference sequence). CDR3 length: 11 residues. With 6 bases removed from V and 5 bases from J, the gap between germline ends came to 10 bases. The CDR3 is CSAPRGTEAFF. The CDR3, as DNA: TGCAGTGCGCCGCGGGGAACTGAAGCTTTCTTT.

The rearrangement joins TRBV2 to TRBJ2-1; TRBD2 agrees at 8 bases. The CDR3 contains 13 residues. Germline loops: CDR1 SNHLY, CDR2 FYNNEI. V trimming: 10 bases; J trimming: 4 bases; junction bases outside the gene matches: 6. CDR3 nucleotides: TGTGCCATCCAGCGGGAGTCTTACAATGAGCAGTTCTTC. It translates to CAIQRESYNEQFF.

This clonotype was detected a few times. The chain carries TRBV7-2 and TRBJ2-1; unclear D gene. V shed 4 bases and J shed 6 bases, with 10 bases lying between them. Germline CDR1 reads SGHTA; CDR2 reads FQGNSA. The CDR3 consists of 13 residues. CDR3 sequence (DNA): TGTGCCAGCAGCTCCGGACGCCTCAATGAGCAGTTCTTC. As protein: CASSSGRLNEQFF. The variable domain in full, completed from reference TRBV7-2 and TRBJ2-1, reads GAGVSQSPSNKVTEKGKDVELRCDPISGHTALYWYRQSLGQGLEFLIYFQGNSAPDKSGLPSDRFSAERTGGSVSTLTIQRTQQEDSAVYLCASSSGRLNEQFFGPGTRLTVL.

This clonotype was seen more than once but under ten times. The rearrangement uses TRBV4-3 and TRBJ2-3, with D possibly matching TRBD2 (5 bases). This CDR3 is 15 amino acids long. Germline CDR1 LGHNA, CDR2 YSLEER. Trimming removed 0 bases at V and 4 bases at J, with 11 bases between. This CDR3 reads CASSQDPAGADTQYF. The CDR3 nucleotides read TGCGCCAGCAGCCAAGATCCTGCGGGCGCAGATACGCAGTATTTT.

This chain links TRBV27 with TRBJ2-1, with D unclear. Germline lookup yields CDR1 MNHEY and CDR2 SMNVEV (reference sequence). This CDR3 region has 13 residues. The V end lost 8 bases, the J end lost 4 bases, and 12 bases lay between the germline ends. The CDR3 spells CASCNRAYNEQFF. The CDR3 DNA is TGTGCCAGCTGCAACCGGGCGTACAATGAGCAGTTCTTC.

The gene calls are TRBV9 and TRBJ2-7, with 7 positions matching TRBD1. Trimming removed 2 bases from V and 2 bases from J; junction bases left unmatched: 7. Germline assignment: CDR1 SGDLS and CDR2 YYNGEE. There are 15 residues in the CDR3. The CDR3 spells CASSVRGPYPYEQYF. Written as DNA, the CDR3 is TGTGCCAGCAGCGTTAGGGGGCCTTACCCCTACGAGCAGTACTTC.

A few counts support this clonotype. CDR3 DNA: TGTGCCAGCAGCTTAACGACTAGCGGAGCGAACACCGGGGAGCTGTTTTTT. As protein: CASSLTTSGANTGELFF. This chain uses TRBV5-6 with TRBJ2-2, with TRBD2 matching 9 bases. CDR1 and CDR2 from the germline V gene are SGHDT and YYEEEE. After removal of 2 bases from V and 0 bases from J, the junction contained 5 bases not matched to a gene. The CDR3 consists of 17 residues.

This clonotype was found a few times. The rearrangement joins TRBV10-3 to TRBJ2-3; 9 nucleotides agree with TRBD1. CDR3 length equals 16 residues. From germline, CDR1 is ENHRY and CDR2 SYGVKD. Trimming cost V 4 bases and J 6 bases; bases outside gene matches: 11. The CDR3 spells CAISAAADRGRDTQYF. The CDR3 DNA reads TGTGCCATCAGTGCCGCGGCGGACAGGGGCCGGGATACGCAGTATTTT.

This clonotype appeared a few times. CDR3 in amino acids: CSGRQGAKGTQYF. CDR3 DNA: TGCAGCGGGAGACAGGGGGCTAAGGGGACCCAGTACTTC. The chain recombines TRBV29-1 with TRBJ2-5; 10 nucleotides align to TRBD1. The CDR3 is 13 amino acids. Losses at the gene ends were 7 bases for V and 7 bases for J; bases not matched to a gene: 9. CDR1 SQVTM and CDR2 ANQGSEA come from the germline V gene.

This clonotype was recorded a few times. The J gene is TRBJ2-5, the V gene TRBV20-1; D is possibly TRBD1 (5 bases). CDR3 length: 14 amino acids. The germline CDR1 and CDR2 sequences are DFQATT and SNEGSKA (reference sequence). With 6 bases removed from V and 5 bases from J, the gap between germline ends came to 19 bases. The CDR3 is CSARGIVGAETQYF. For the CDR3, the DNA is TGCAGTGCAAGGGGAATTGTAGGGGCGGAGACCCAGTACTTC.

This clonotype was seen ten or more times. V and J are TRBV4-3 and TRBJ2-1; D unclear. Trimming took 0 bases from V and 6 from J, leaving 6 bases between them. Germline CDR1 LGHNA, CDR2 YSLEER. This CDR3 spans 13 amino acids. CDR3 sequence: CASSQDLSNEQFF. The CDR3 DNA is TGCGCCAGCAGCCAAGATCTCTCCAATGAGCAGTTCTTC.

The CDR3 here is CASSFIGSSYNSPLHF. The CDR3 region has the DNA TGTGCCAGCAGCTTTATTGGCAGCTCCTATAATTCACCCCTCCACTTT. The chain recombines TRBV7-2 with TRBJ1-6; D is uncertain. Germline V gives CDR1 SGHTA, CDR2 FQGNSA. The length of the CDR3 is 16 residues. The germline V and J ends were trimmed by 3 bases and 0 bases, with 9 bases remaining between them.

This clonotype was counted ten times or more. The CDR3 sequence is CASSYRAHGGEKLFF. The CDR3 DNA sequence: TGTGCCAGCAGTTACCGCGCGCACGGGGGGGAAAAACTGTTTTTT. The V gene is TRBV12-3 or TRBV12-4, the J gene TRBJ1-4, with D possibly being TRBD1 (5 bases). The CDR3 extends over 15 amino acids. Trimming took 4 bases from V and 8 from J, leaving 17 bases between them.

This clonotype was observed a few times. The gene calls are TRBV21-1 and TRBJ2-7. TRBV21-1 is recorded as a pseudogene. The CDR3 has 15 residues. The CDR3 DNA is TGTGCCAGCAGCAAAGGTCCACGGCCGATATACGAGCAGTACTTC. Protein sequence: CASSKGPRPIYEQYF.

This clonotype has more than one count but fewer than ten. CDR3 protein: CASSQDPGTYEQYF. The CDR3 DNA sequence: TGTGCCAGCAGCCAAGATCCCGGCACCTACGAGCAGTACTTC. J is TRBJ2-7 and V is TRBV3-1; D gene uncertain. In germline, CDR1 is LGHDT, CDR2 YNNKEL (reference sequence). This CDR3 has 14 amino acids. With 0 bases removed from V and 2 bases from J, the gap between germline ends came to 8 bases.